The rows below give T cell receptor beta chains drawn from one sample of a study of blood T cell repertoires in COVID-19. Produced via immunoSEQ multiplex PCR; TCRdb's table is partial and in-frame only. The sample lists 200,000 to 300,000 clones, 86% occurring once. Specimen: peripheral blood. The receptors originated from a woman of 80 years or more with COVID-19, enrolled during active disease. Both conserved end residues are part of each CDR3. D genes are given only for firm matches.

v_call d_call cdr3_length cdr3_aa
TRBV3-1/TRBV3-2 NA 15 CASSHHVRVNTEAFF
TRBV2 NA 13 CASSPNSNQPQHF
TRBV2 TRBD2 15 CASKLSTSGGDEQFF
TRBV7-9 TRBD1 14 CASSRQGTRNQAFF
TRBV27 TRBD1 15 CASSSYGTALKGYTF
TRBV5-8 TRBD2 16 CASSFPGGPGPYEQYF
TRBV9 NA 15 CASSVSPGLGTEAFF
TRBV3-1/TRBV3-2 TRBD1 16 CASRKGQGIMNTEAFF
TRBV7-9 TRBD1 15 CASSQTGTGGEKLFF
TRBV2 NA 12 CASSERQIEQYF
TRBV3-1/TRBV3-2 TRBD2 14 CASSQVSGGYEQYF
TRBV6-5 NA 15 CASSYSRDSNTEAFF
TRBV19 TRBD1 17 CASSIGTGILMNTEAFF
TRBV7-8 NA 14 CASSPGSGDYGYTF
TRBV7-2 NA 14 CASSLVGGTGELFF
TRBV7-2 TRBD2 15 CASSLSGGGVETQYF
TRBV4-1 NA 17 CASSQDVEGWSNQPQHF
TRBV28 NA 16 CASSLGGQQGLQPQHF
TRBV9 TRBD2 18 CASSVGSQGLAGLHEQFF
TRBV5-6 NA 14 CASSFGSTNYGYTF
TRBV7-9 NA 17 CASSLVLGREGNQPQHF
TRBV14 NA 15 CASSQRDLVSGELFF
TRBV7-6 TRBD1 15 CASSKGQGEHYGYTF
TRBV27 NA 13 CASRMAGAETQYF
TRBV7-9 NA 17 CASSFPDSFNVYNEQFF
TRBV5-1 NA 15 CASRPQTFPSNEQFF
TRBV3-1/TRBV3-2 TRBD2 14 CASSQDTSGGAQYF
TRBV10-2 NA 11 CASQGLETQYF
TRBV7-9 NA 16 CASSHLPGAGATEAFF
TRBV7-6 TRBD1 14 CASSRGQGTDTQYF
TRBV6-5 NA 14 CASGSQGLNTEAFF
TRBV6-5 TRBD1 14 CASSRIDRGSGYTF
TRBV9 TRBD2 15 CASSVGLAGYNEQFF
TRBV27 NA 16 CASSLSWSRGNTEAFF
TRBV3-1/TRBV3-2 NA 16 CASSQASAGGHETQYF
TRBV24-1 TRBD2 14 CATAGASGTGELFF
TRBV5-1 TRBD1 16 CASSLGGQLPNEKLFF
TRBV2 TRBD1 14 CASTNTGDGNGYTF
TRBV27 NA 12 CASRQNNQPQHF
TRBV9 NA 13 CASSVVINYGYTF
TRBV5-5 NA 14 CASSLADRNTEAFF
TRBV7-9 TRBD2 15 CASTLAGIETDTQYF
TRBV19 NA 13 CASSQDRVQPQHF
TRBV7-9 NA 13 CASSLLGGEEAFF
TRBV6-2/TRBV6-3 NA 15 CASSYPTGRQETQYF
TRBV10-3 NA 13 CAISEGGGTEAFF
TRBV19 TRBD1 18 CASSVPGTGGPKEDGYTF
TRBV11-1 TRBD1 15 CASSKIGQGLYEQYF
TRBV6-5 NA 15 CASSYSAGANQPQHF
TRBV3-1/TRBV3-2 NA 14 CASSQVADSQKLFF
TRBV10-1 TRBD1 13 CANPDRASYEQYF
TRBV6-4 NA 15 CASSDGQGLGYGYTF
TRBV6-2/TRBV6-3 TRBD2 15 CASSPQGLAAVEQYF
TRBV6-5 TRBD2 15 CASTWGGTGANVLTF
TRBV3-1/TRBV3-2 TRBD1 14 CASSQPGQNSPLHF
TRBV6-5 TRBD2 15 CASSYSERGGGEQYF
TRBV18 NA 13 CASSPPGNNEQFF
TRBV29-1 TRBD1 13 CSVETDRAGGYTF
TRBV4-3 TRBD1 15 CASSQDGQGPDTQYF